This T cell receptor beta chain emerged from a study of spatial heterogeneity in lung cancer. Study overall: Sequences of the beta chain were consistently detected in greater numbers than alpha-chain sequences.

As for time point: sample taken at primary tumor resection. In each case, whole RNA from tumor, nontumor lung or frozen PBMC was sequenced unsorted. The cohort: 70 to 75 early-stage, untreated non-small cell lung cancer patients. This clonotype was found many times. Each CDR3 protein gets one entry after TCRdb re-called the 5' RACE reads with MiXCR. The repertoire includes tens of thousands of distinct CDR3 sequences, approximately 7% of them detected once, and approximately 2.9% sits in the top ten. CDR1 is SGHVS, CDR2 FQNEAQ, per germline. The V and J ends lost 5 bases and 3 bases respectively, with 10 bases between them. The CDR3 has 13 residues.

The chain combines TRBV7-8 with TRBJ2-5; D possibly uses TRBD1 or TRBD2 (5 bases each). This sequence was found in a female donor with early-stage non-small cell lung cancer. Sequenced material: PBMCs, taken at surgery. The CDR3: CASSPGTKETQYF. DNA of the CDR3: TGTGCCAGCAGCCCAGGGACCAAAGAGACCCAGTACTTC. The complete variable domain, with remaining parts taken from reference TRBV7-8 and TRBJ2-5, reads GAGVSQSPRYKVAKRGQDVALRCDPISGHVSLFWYQQALGQGPEFLTYFQNEAQLDKSGLPSDRFFAERPEGSVSTLKIQRTQQEDSAVYLCASSPGTKETQYFGPGTRLLVL.